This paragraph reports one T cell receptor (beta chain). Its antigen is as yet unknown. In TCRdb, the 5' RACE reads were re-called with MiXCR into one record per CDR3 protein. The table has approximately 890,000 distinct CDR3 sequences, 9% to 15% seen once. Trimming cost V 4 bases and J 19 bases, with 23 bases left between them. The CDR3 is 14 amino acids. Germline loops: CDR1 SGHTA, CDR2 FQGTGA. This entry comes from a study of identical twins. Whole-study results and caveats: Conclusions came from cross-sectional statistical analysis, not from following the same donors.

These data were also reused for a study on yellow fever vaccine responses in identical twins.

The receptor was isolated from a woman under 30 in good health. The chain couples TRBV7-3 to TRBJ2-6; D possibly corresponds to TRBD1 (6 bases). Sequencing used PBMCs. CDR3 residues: CASSSTGSRAGATF. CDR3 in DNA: TGTGCCAGCAGCTCCACAGGGAGTAGGGCTGGGGCCACTTTC.